Following are 30 T cell receptor beta chains from one sample sequenced in a study of blood T cell repertoires in COVID-19. Measured with immunoSEQ multiplex PCR; TCRdb has only the in-frame clones, and not every one. The profile covers 100,000 to 150,000 clones, with about 92% appearing a single time and about 3.5% taken by the ten largest. Sequencing was done on a sample of peripheral blood. The receptors here all came from a middle-aged man with active COVID-19.

The V and J genes are TRBV6-6 and TRBJ1-2, with D possibly TRBD1 on 6 matching bases. V was cut by 7 bases and J by 4 bases, with 19 bases left in between. The CDR3 covers 15 residues. CDR1 and CDR2 (germline): MNHNY, SVGAGI (reference sequence). Written as DNA, the CDR3 is TGTGCCAGCAACTCACCCAGGGGAAGGATCTATGGCTACACCTTC. Translation: CASNSPRGRIYGYTF.

The rearrangement joins TRBV2 to TRBJ1-1; 7 nucleotides agree with TRBD1. Germline-derived CDR1 and CDR2 are SNHLY and FYNNEI. V shed 7 bases and J 5 bases; nucleotides not matched to a gene: 4. The CDR3 is 12 amino acids. The DNA for the CDR3 is TGTGCCAGCATAACAGGGGTGACTGAAGCTTTCTTT. Its protein product is CASITGVTEAFF.

V usage is TRBV4-2 and J usage is TRBJ2-7; tentatively, D is TRBD2 (6 bases). Germline V lookup: CDR1 LGHNA, CDR2 YNFKEQ. V lost 3 bases, J lost 3 bases, and 27 bases lay in between. CDR3 size: 19 residues. The chain's CDR3 is CASSHQRGGELEDYYEQYV. The CDR3 region has the DNA TGTGCCAGCAGCCACCAAAGGGGCGGTGAACTAGAGGACTACTACGAGCAGTACGTC.

The rearrangement links TRBV12-3 or TRBV12-4 to TRBJ2-1; possibly TRBD1 for D (7 bases). This CDR3 has 12 amino acids. V lost 9 bases to trimming and J lost 6 bases, with 12 bases between them. CDR3 amino acids: CASFQGGNEQFF. In DNA, the CDR3 is TGTGCCAGTTTCCAGGGGGGCAATGAGCAGTTCTTC.

The rearrangement uses TRBV2 and TRBJ2-1; D perhaps matches TRBD2 (7 bases). V lost 5 bases and J 7 bases, leaving 15 bases between the germline ends. The germline V gene has CDR1 SNHLY and CDR2 FYNNEI. The CDR3 covers 14 residues. The CDR3 region is CASSIGGRGNEQFF. For the CDR3, the DNA is TGTGCCAGCAGTATAGGGGGGAGGGGGAATGAGCAGTTCTTC.

This clone was recorded once. The rearrangement uses TRBV5-1 and TRBJ1-3; D remains ambiguous. This CDR3 has 14 residues. The germline CDR1 and CDR2 sequences are SGHRS and YFSETQ. The ends were cut back, 4 bases at V and 1 base at J, with 9 bases in the middle. DNA of the CDR3: TGCGCCAGCAGCCCGGGGAGGTCTGGAAACACCATATATTTT. Translation gives CASSPGRSGNTIYF. Based on the CDR3 plus reference TRBV5-1 and TRBJ1-3, the full variable domain is KAGVTQTPRYLIKTRGQQVTLSCSPISGHRSVSWYQQTPGQGLQFLFEYFSETQRNKGNFPGRFSGRQFSNSRSEMNVSTLELGDSALYLCASSPGRSGNTIYFGEGSWLTVV.

In nucleotides, the CDR3 is TGTGCCAGCAGCTTAGTTCAGTCCTACAATGAGCAGTTCTTC. Its translation is CASSLVQSYNEQFF. The chain links TRBV7-8 to TRBJ2-1; no clear D. Germline lookup yields CDR1 SGHVS and CDR2 FQNEAQ. The CDR3 has 14 amino acids. V dropped 1 base and J dropped 1 base, with 5 bases sitting between them.

The V and J genes are TRBV21-1 and TRBJ2-4; TRBD2, the table's D call, lacks a check against the DNA. TRBV21-1 counts as a pseudogene. This CDR3 spans 20 amino acids. The CDR3: CASSKGRSGRALVAKNIQYF. The CDR3 DNA reads TGTGCCAGCAGCAAAGGGCGGAGCGGGAGGGCCCTAGTGGCCAAAAACATTCAGTACTTC.

The chain uses TRBV11-3 and TRBJ2-2; D possibly corresponds to TRBD1 (6 bases). V was trimmed by 2 bases and J by 2 bases, leaving 12 bases between them. The CDR3 is 16 residues long. Germline CDR1 is SGHNT and CDR2 is YENEEA. The CDR3 DNA reads as TGTGCCAGCAGCTTATATGGACAGCCAAACACCGGGGAGCTGTTTTTT. This sequence encodes CASSLYGQPNTGELFF. The whole variable domain, remainder taken from reference TRBV11-3 and TRBJ2-2, is EAGVVQSPRYKIIEKKQPVAFWCNPISGHNTLYWYLQNLGQGPELLIRYENEEAVDDSQLPKDRFSAERLKGVDSTLKIQPAELGDSAVYLCASSLYGQPNTGELFFGEGSRLTVL.

This rearrangement joins TRBV6-6 to TRBJ1-2, with 9 nucleotides matching TRBD1. This CDR3 is built from 16 residues. Losses at the gene ends were 2 bases for V and 6 bases for J; bases not matched to a gene: 10. Looked up from germline, CDR1 is MNHNY and CDR2 is SVGAGI (reference sequence). The CDR3 is CASSYLHDRGLHGYTF. In nucleotides, the CDR3 is TGTGCCAGCAGTTACCTCCATGACAGGGGGTTACATGGCTACACCTTC.

This chain links TRBV7-8 with TRBJ2-5; 10 bases align to TRBD2. Germline V gives CDR1 SGHVS, CDR2 FQNEAQ. V lost 5 bases and J lost 5; bases outside the gene matches: 8. This CDR3 is built from 15 residues. CDR3 sequence (DNA): TGTGCCAGCAGCCACTCTAGCGGGAGCCGGGAGACCCAGTACTTC. Its protein is CASSHSSGSRETQYF.

The chain employs TRBV24-1 and TRBJ2-3; a possible D gene is TRBD2 (6 bases). Germline V CDR1 and CDR2: KGHDR, SFDVKD. Trimming shortened V by 2 bases and J by 3 bases, and 11 bases separated the two germline ends. The CDR3 runs to 15 residues. The CDR3 DNA is TGTGCCACCAGTGATTCCAGGGAGGCGACAGATACGCAGTATTTT. Protein product: CATSDSREATDTQYF.

The V and J genes are TRBV5-4 and TRBJ2-7; D is perhaps TRBD1 (6 bases). This CDR3 comprises 15 residues. Trimming took off 4 bases at V and 0 bases at J, with 14 bases between the two ends. Looked up from germline, CDR1 is SGHNT and CDR2 is YYREEE (reference sequence). The CDR3 nucleotides read TGTGCCAGCAGCCGTCTGACAGGAGTCTCCTACGAGCAGTACTTC. Amino acid sequence: CASSRLTGVSYEQYF.

V usage is TRBV6-6 and J usage is TRBJ2-3; 8 nucleotides align to TRBD1. Germline V gives CDR1 MNHNY, CDR2 SVGAGI (reference sequence). V dropped 7 bases and J dropped 6; count of bases not matched to a gene: 9. This CDR3 has 14 amino acids. The DNA for the CDR3 is TGTGCCAGCACTTTCCCGACAGGGGCGGATACGCAGTATTTT. This sequence encodes CASTFPTGADTQYF.

The chain joins TRBV7-2 to TRBJ2-7, with TRBD1 identical over 7 bases. This CDR3 region has 18 residues. Trimming at V came to 4 bases and at J to 3 bases, leaving 18 bases not matched to a gene. CDR1 is SGHTA, CDR2 FQGNSA, per germline. In DNA, the CDR3 is TGTGCCAGCAGCTCACCGTTGACCGGGACAGACGGTGGCTACGAGCAGTACTTC. Translated: CASSSPLTGTDGGYEQYF.

The chain carries TRBV19 and TRBJ1-2; D is unclear. Germline V gene data show CDR1 as LNHDA and CDR2 as SQIVND (reference sequence). The V end was cut by 1 base, the J end by 1 base, with 7 bases between. The CDR3 sequence is 14 residues long. CDR3 region: CASSIGGVNYGYTF. The CDR3 coding sequence is TGTGCCAGTAGTATAGGCGGCGTTAACTATGGCTACACCTTC.

V gene TRBV4-1 combines with J gene TRBJ1-2; tentatively, D is TRBD1 (6 bases). The CDR3 has 18 residues. CDR1 and CDR2 (germline): MGHRA, YSYEKL. Trimming took off 0 bases at V and 7 bases at J, with 24 bases between the two ends. CDR3 nucleotides: TGCGCCAGCAGCCAAGATAGGGCCCCCGGGACCCTCAGGGGTGGCTACACCTTC. Amino acid sequence: CASSQDRAPGTLRGGYTF.

In DNA form, the CDR3 reads TGTGCCAGCAGCCAATATCAAGATTCTACAAAACTGTTTTTT. This sequence encodes CASSQYQDSTKLFF. The chain recombines TRBV3-1 (or the pseudogene TRBV3-2) with TRBJ1-4; D is unclear. V lost 2 bases and J 10 bases, leaving 14 bases between the germline ends. The CDR3 consists of 14 residues. In germline, CDR1 is LGHDT, CDR2 YNNKEL (reference sequence).

The V and J genes are TRBV5-4 and TRBJ1-2, with 10 bases aligning to TRBD1. This CDR3 has 15 amino acids. Germline V lookup: CDR1 SGHNT, CDR2 YYREEE (reference sequence). J lost 5 bases, V lost 5 bases, and 9 bases had no gene match. The CDR3 region is CASSYRDRGMYGYTF. The CDR3 DNA reads TGTGCCAGCAGTTACCGGGACAGGGGAATGTATGGCTACACCTTC.

V usage is TRBV9 and J usage is TRBJ2-1; 11 bases agree with TRBD2. V lost 1 base and J lost 6; bases outside the gene matches: 0. The CDR3 is 14 residues long. Germline V gives CDR1 SGDLS, CDR2 YYNGEE. CDR3 nucleotide sequence: TGTGCCAGCAGCGTACTAGCGGGGGGCAATGAGCAGTTCTTC. Amino acids: CASSVLAGGNEQFF.

The chain links TRBV6-6 to TRBJ1-5; D may be TRBD1 (5 bases). Germline V lookup: CDR1 MNHNY, CDR2 SVGAGI (reference sequence). Deletions cut 8 bases from V and 0 bases from J, with 14 bases between. The CDR3 runs 15 residues. Here the CDR3 DNA reads TGTGCCAGCCGAAAGGCAGGGAATAGCAATCAGCCCCAGCATTTT. Protein: CASRKAGNSNQPQHF.

The genes are TRBV19 and TRBJ1-3, with 9 bases fitting TRBD1. Unmatched junction bases numbered 7, after V lost 6 bases and J lost 4 bases. This CDR3 has 15 amino acids. Germline CDR1 and CDR2: LNHDA and SQIVND (reference sequence). The CDR3 sequence is CASRQQGAFGNTIYF. The CDR3 nucleotides are TGTGCCAGTAGACAACAGGGGGCGTTCGGAAACACCATATATTTT.

This sequence joins TRBV6-6 and TRBJ1-5, with D tentatively TRBD1 (5 bases). The CDR3 has 13 residues. The V and J ends lost 4 bases and 6 bases respectively, with 10 bases between them. The V gene's germline CDR1 is MNHNY and CDR2 SVGAGI (reference sequence). The CDR3, as DNA: TGTGCCAGCAGTTCTAACCAGGGTCAGCCCCAGCATTTT. This gives the protein CASSSNQGQPQHF.

The CDR3 coding sequence is TGTGCCAGTAGTATAGACCCATCGGGGCTAGCGGGAGTGCGGTACAATGAGCAGTTCTTC. It is translated as CASSIDPSGLAGVRYNEQFF. This chain links TRBV19 with TRBJ2-1; 10 bases line up with TRBD2. Trimming cost V 0 bases and J 4 bases; bases outside gene matches: 15. The CDR3 is 20 residues long. The V gene's germline CDR1 is LNHDA and CDR2 SQIVND (reference sequence).

This chain connects TRBV4-2 to TRBJ2-5; 8 bases map to TRBD2. The germline V gene encodes CDR1 LGHNA and CDR2 YNFKEQ. The CDR3 consists of 15 residues. The J segment lost 4 bases and the V segment lost 0 bases, leaving 4 bases of the junction unmatched. The CDR3: CASSQEPGGAETQYF. The CDR3 bases are TGTGCCAGCAGCCAAGAACCGGGGGGGGCAGAGACCCAGTACTTC.

The V and J genes are TRBV5-1 and TRBJ2-3; D is possibly TRBD2 (6 bases). Germline CDR1 SGHRS, CDR2 YFSETQ. The germline V and J ends were trimmed by 3 bases and 2 bases, with 13 bases remaining between them. The CDR3 consists of 15 residues. CDR3 loop: CASSSHGGPTDTQYF. DNA of the CDR3: TGCGCCAGCAGCTCCCACGGGGGTCCCACAGATACGCAGTATTTT.

The chain uses TRBV7-2 and TRBJ1-1; 7 nucleotides agree with TRBD1. V lost 3 bases, J lost 9 bases, and 4 bases stayed unmatched. Germline V CDR1 and CDR2: SGHTA, FQGNSA. The CDR3 totals 12 residues. The DNA of the CDR3 is TGTGCCAGCAGCTTGGAGACAGGGAAAGCTTTCTTT. Protein: CASSLETGKAFF.

This chain connects TRBV2 to TRBJ1-5; D possibly corresponds to TRBD1 (5 bases). The germline V and J ends were trimmed by 3 bases and 4 bases, with 10 bases remaining between them. CDR1 is SNHLY and CDR2 is FYNNEI in the germline V gene. The CDR3 has 14 residues. This chain's CDR3 is CASSDGRANQPQHF. In DNA, the CDR3 is TGTGCCAGCAGTGACGGCAGGGCAAATCAGCCCCAGCATTTT. The full variable domain, its missing parts supplied by reference TRBV2 and TRBJ1-5, is EPEVTQTPSHQVTQMGQEVILRCVPISNHLYFYWYRQILGQKVEFLVSFYNNEISEKSEIFDDQFSVERPDGSNFTLKIRSTKLEDSAMYFCASSDGRANQPQHFGDGTRLSIL.

The V gene is TRBV6-5, the J gene TRBJ2-5; perhaps TRBD1 as D (8 bases). Germline loops: CDR1 MNHEY, CDR2 SVGAGI. The length of the CDR3 is 15 residues. Trimming shortened V by 5 bases and J by 4 bases, and 17 bases separated the two germline ends. The CDR3 protein is CASSPQAGTGETQYF. CDR3 DNA sequence: TGTGCCAGCAGTCCACAAGCGGGGACAGGAGAGACCCAGTACTTC.

The chain carries TRBV24-1 and TRBJ1-1; 8 positions agree with TRBD1. The V segment lost 3 bases and the J segment 4 bases; nucleotides outside the gene matches: 6. Germline loops: CDR1 KGHDR, CDR2 SFDVKD. The CDR3 covers 15 residues. In DNA form, the CDR3 reads TGTGCCACCAGTGATATGGACAGGGATAGCACTGAAGCTTTCTTT. Amino acid sequence: CATSDMDRDSTEAFF.